This record looks at one T cell receptor beta chain sequence and its context. Treatment in this sample: oral pan-JAK inhibitor, 5-10 mg twice daily. The data originate from a study of CD8+ T cells in alopecia areata. Sequencing templates came from extracted RNA that was reverse transcribed into cDNA. Generated by immunoSEQ multiplex PCR, the TCRdb table keeps only in-frame clones and is missing some. This table has about 200,000 clones, approximately 56% appearing once. The CDR3 consists of 12 residues. Trimming pared 6 bases from V and 8 bases from J, leaving 15 bases between. Germline loops: CDR1 SQVTM, CDR2 ANQGSEA.

The V gene is TRBV29-1, the J gene TRBJ2-3; tentative D call: TRBD2 (6 bases). The sequence was collected from a human donor with alopecia areata. Material: CD4+ T cells sorted from blood, obtained at week 4, from a patient treated with tofacitinib. The chain's CDR3 is CSVGRDLGTQYF. In DNA, the CDR3 is TGCAGCGTAGGAAGGGACTTAGGTACGCAGTATTTT.